This TCR beta chain was captured in a study of early T cells in non-severe SARS-CoV-2 infection. Study at large: Alpha and beta chains were unpaired, from unsorted whole-blood bulk RNA.

As part of library construction, unique molecular identifiers were attached to individual cDNA molecules. TCRdb re-called the 5' RACE reads through MiXCR, storing one row per CDR3 protein. The sample holds 25,000 to 35,000 distinct CDR3 sequences, under 6% seen once. The sample holds a few counts of this clonotype. Its specificity is unknown. Trimming cost V 4 bases and J 1 base; bases outside gene matches: 7. The CDR3 has 15 amino acids. Per germline, CDR1 GTSNPN and CDR2 SVGIG (reference sequence). Findings of the study overall: CD4 and private specificities were missed by VDJdb matching, which favored anti-spike CD8 responses.

The TCR comes from an adult who was a healthcare worker with PCR-confirmed SARS-CoV-2 infection or an uninfected control (not recorded which). Sequenced material: whole blood. V gene TRBV30 combines with J gene TRBJ2-1; 7 bases fit TRBD2. For the CDR3, the DNA is TGTGCCTGGAACTGGGGGGGGTCGTCCTACAATGAGCAGTTCTTC. Translated, it gives CAWNWGGSSYNEQFF. Full variable domain (outside the CDR3, taken from reference TRBV30 and TRBJ2-1): SQTIHQWPATLVQPVGSPLSLECTVEGTSNPNLYWYRQAAGRGLQLLFYSVGIGQISSEVPQNLSASRPQDRQFILSSKKLLLSDSGFYLCAWNWGGSSYNEQFFGPGTRLTVL.